This T cell receptor beta chain was recovered during a study of post-analysis software for immune sequencing data. cDNA libraries of TCR beta carried unique molecular identifiers. TCRdb recomputed calls from the PCR reads with MiXCR, one row per CDR3 protein. The data contain 600,000 to 700,000 distinct CDR3 sequences, 59% of them singletons. Study findings and constraints: Normalized Chao1 diversity in multiple sclerosis patients fell significantly below that of controls. Roughly 5 TRBV segments (TRBV5-6, TRBV5-1 and TRBV20-1 among them) occurred more frequently in patients than in controls.

Regarding this clonotype: Its antigen is unknown. Compared with germline, one end of the junction differs, possibly owing to a read error.

CDR3 length equals 12 residues. The germline CDR1 and CDR2 sequences are SGHDN and FVKESK. V gene TRBV14 combines with J gene TRBJ2-7; D gene uncertain. This TCR was recovered from a girl aged 2 to 9 with multiple sclerosis. Sequences were obtained from blood. The CDR3 DNA reads as TGTGCCAGCGGCCAAGATTCTCGGGAGCAGTACTTC. The encoded protein is CASGQDSREQYF.